This is a list of T cell receptor beta chains from one sample in a study of blood T cells in healthy people across ages. MiXCR was run by TCRdb on the 5' RACE reads, yielding one entry per CDR3 protein. The sample lists roughly 700,000 distinct CDR3 sequences, 45% to 50% occurring once. Sequenced material: blood. The receptors shown here come from a woman aged 55-70 years in good health. Each CDR3 is given with its conserved first and last residue. D genes are given only for firm matches. Clone size appears in some rows only: once, few, many, or a class for an expanded clone.

j_call: TRBJ2-7
d_call: -
clone_size: -
v_call: TRBV6-2/TRBV6-3
cdr3_nt: TGTGCCAGCAGTTACAATTCGCAGCAAGCGGCCTACTACGAGCAGTACTTC
cdr3_aa: CASSYNSQQAAYYEQYF

j_call: TRBJ2-1
d_call: -
clone_size: -
v_call: TRBV5-1
cdr3_nt: TGCGCCAGCAGCGAACCGTCAGGGGCCCCCTACAATGAGCAGTTCTTC
cdr3_aa: CASSEPSGAPYNEQFF

j_call: TRBJ2-5
d_call: -
clone_size: few
v_call: TRBV3-1
cdr3_nt: TGTGCCAGCAGCCAAGGAGCAGGGTCCCAAGAGACCCAGTACTTC
cdr3_aa: CASSQGAGSQETQYF

j_call: TRBJ2-5
d_call: -
clone_size: -
v_call: TRBV3-1
cdr3_nt: TGTGCCAGCAGCCAAGGGGGCCCAGGGAACCAAGAGACCCAGTACTTC
cdr3_aa: CASSQGGPGNQETQYF

j_call: TRBJ2-7
d_call: TRBD1
clone_size: few
v_call: TRBV7-2
cdr3_nt: TGTGCCAGCAGCCGACCACGGGACAGAACCTACGAGCAGTACTTC
cdr3_aa: CASSRPRDRTYEQYF

j_call: TRBJ2-1
d_call: TRBD2
clone_size: -
v_call: TRBV4-2
cdr3_nt: TGTGCCCCCGGGGTCGGGACTAGCGATTACAATGAGCAGTTCTTC
cdr3_aa: CAPGVGTSDYNEQFF

j_call: TRBJ2-7
d_call: -
clone_size: -
v_call: TRBV20-1
cdr3_nt: TGCAGTGCTGTACAGGGATCGTCCTACGAGCAGTACTTC
cdr3_aa: CSAVQGSSYEQYF

j_call: TRBJ1-1
d_call: TRBD1
clone_size: few
v_call: TRBV20-1
cdr3_nt: TGCAGTGCTAGAGTGGCAGGGGGCCGAACTGAAGCTTTCTTT
cdr3_aa: CSARVAGGRTEAFF

j_call: TRBJ2-1
d_call: -
clone_size: -
v_call: TRBV4-1
cdr3_nt: TGCGCCAGCAGCCAACGGCCCCATTGGCGGGATTTAAGCAATGAGCAGTTCTTC
cdr3_aa: CASSQRPHWRDLSNEQFF

j_call: TRBJ1-4
d_call: -
clone_size: -
v_call: TRBV20-1
cdr3_nt: TGCAGTGCTAGAGATTATGAAAAACTGTTTTTT
cdr3_aa: CSARDYEKLFF

j_call: TRBJ2-3
d_call: -
clone_size: -
v_call: TRBV7-2
cdr3_nt: TGTGCCAGCAGCTCTTTTACGGCTGATACGCAGTATTTT
cdr3_aa: CASSSFTADTQYF

j_call: TRBJ2-3
d_call: TRBD1
clone_size: -
v_call: TRBV15
cdr3_nt: TGTGCCGCCAGCGATGGGGACAGGGCTAGCACAGGTACGCAGTATTTT
cdr3_aa: CAASDGDRASTGTQYF

j_call: TRBJ2-5
d_call: -
clone_size: -
v_call: TRBV7-2
cdr3_nt: TGTGCCAGCAGCTTAGCGGGGGCCTTAGAGCAGTACTTC
cdr3_aa: CASSLAGALEQYF

j_call: TRBJ2-5
d_call: TRBD2
clone_size: few
v_call: TRBV12-3/TRBV12-4
cdr3_nt: TGTGCCAGCAGTTTTAAAGCACGACTAGCGGGAGGGTCACATCAAGAGACCCAGTACTTC
cdr3_aa: CASSFKARLAGGSHQETQYF

j_call: TRBJ2-7
d_call: TRBD1
clone_size: -
v_call: TRBV28
cdr3_nt: TGTGCCAGCAGTATATACAGGGGGCAATACGAGCAGTACTTC
cdr3_aa: CASSIYRGQYEQYF

j_call: TRBJ2-1
d_call: -
clone_size: -
v_call: TRBV20-1
cdr3_nt: TGCAGCGCCCCCCGAGGGGGGATTTACAATGAGCAGTTCTTC
cdr3_aa: CSAPRGGIYNEQFF

j_call: TRBJ2-1
d_call: TRBD1
clone_size: few
v_call: TRBV4-2
cdr3_nt: TGTGCCAGCAGCCAACAGACAGGGGGCCTCTACAATGAGCAGTTCTTC
cdr3_aa: CASSQQTGGLYNEQFF

j_call: TRBJ1-2
d_call: TRBD1
clone_size: -
v_call: TRBV5-1
cdr3_nt: TGCGCCAGCAGCTTGGGCCATACCGGGACAGGGGGACCCAATGGCTACACCTTC
cdr3_aa: CASSLGHTGTGGPNGYTF

j_call: TRBJ1-2
d_call: TRBD1
clone_size: few
v_call: TRBV5-1
cdr3_nt: TGCGCCAGCAGCTTGTCCCAGGGGGCGGTTTATGGCTACACCTTC
cdr3_aa: CASSLSQGAVYGYTF

j_call: TRBJ2-5
d_call: -
clone_size: many
v_call: TRBV4-3
cdr3_nt: TGCGCCAGCAGCCTGGAACCGAGAGGGGAGCAGTACTTC
cdr3_aa: CASSLEPRGEQYF

j_call: TRBJ2-1
d_call: TRBD1
clone_size: few
v_call: TRBV27
cdr3_nt: TGTGCCAGCAGTTCCTTCGACAGGGGGGACGTCAATGAGCAGTTCTTC
cdr3_aa: CASSSFDRGDVNEQFF

j_call: TRBJ2-6
d_call: -
clone_size: -
v_call: TRBV4-3
cdr3_nt: TGCGCCAGCAGCCAAGACCCACTCACGACAGGGGCCAACGTCCTGACTTTC
cdr3_aa: CASSQDPLTTGANVLTF

j_call: TRBJ2-3
d_call: TRBD2
clone_size: -
v_call: TRBV4-2
cdr3_nt: TGTGCCGGCAGCCAGTCGACTAGCCATGGTACAGATACGCAGTATTTT
cdr3_aa: CAGSQSTSHGTDTQYF

j_call: TRBJ2-5
d_call: -
clone_size: -
v_call: TRBV29-1
cdr3_nt: TGCAGCGTTGCCCCGGGACTTCAAGAGACCCAGTACTTC
cdr3_aa: CSVAPGLQETQYF

j_call: TRBJ2-1
d_call: TRBD2
clone_size: -
v_call: TRBV24-1
cdr3_nt: TGTGCCACCAGTGAACATTATCCATGGGCTAGCGGGATGTTCGATGAGCAGTTCTTC
cdr3_aa: CATSEHYPWASGMFDEQFF

j_call: TRBJ1-6
d_call: -
clone_size: many
v_call: TRBV30
cdr3_nt: TGTGCCTGGTCTCAAGGGAGGAATTCACCCCTCCACTTT
cdr3_aa: CAWSQGRNSPLHF

j_call: TRBJ2-7
d_call: TRBD2
clone_size: -
v_call: TRBV20-1
cdr3_nt: TGCAGTGCTAGGGACGGACGACTAGCGGGAGGGCCAAGCCACGAGCAGTACTTC
cdr3_aa: CSARDGRLAGGPSHEQYF

j_call: TRBJ1-4
d_call: -
clone_size: -
v_call: TRBV28
cdr3_nt: TGTGCCAGCAGCCGGGGCGTGGGGGGATCTAATGAAAAACTGTTTTTT
cdr3_aa: CASSRGVGGSNEKLFF

j_call: TRBJ2-1
d_call: -
clone_size: -
v_call: TRBV29-1
cdr3_nt: TGCAGCGTTGAGAATGGACAGTACAATGAGCAGTTCTTC
cdr3_aa: CSVENGQYNEQFF

j_call: TRBJ2-5
d_call: TRBD1
clone_size: -
v_call: TRBV9
cdr3_nt: TGTGCCAGCAGCGTGGAGCAGAGGACAGGCCAAGAGACCCAGTACTTC
cdr3_aa: CASSVEQRTGQETQYF

j_call: TRBJ2-3
d_call: -
clone_size: -
v_call: TRBV30
cdr3_nt: TGTGCCTGGAGTGCTACGAGGAGGGATACGCAGTATTTT
cdr3_aa: CAWSATRRDTQYF

j_call: TRBJ2-5
d_call: -
clone_size: -
v_call: TRBV6-5
cdr3_nt: TGTGCCAGCAGTTACTCTGGGACAAGGAGAGGGGGAGGGACCCAGTACTTC
cdr3_aa: CASSYSGTRRGGGTQYF

j_call: TRBJ1-2
d_call: TRBD1
clone_size: -
v_call: TRBV28
cdr3_nt: TGTGCCAGCTTCCAAGACAGGGACTATGGCTACACCTTC
cdr3_aa: CASFQDRDYGYTF

j_call: TRBJ2-5
d_call: -
clone_size: few
v_call: TRBV11-1
cdr3_nt: TGTGCCAGCAGCTTAGGGGAGCGCATTCAAAGGGAGACCCAGTACTTC
cdr3_aa: CASSLGERIQRETQYF

j_call: TRBJ2-1
d_call: -
clone_size: once
v_call: TRBV20-1
cdr3_nt: TGCAGTGCAACCGCACGAGGGCTTGGGAATGAGCAGTTCTTC
cdr3_aa: CSATARGLGNEQFF

j_call: TRBJ2-7
d_call: -
clone_size: many
v_call: TRBV20-1
cdr3_nt: TGCAGTGCTAGGGCAGACACAGGAGGGGGCTACGAGCAGTACTTC
cdr3_aa: CSARADTGGGYEQYF

j_call: TRBJ2-1
d_call: TRBD2
clone_size: -
v_call: TRBV4-3
cdr3_nt: TGCGCCAGCAGCCCGCTCCTGACTAGCGGAGCTTACAATGAGCAGTTCTTC
cdr3_aa: CASSPLLTSGAYNEQFF

j_call: TRBJ2-3
d_call: -
clone_size: -
v_call: TRBV7-2
cdr3_nt: TGTGCCAGCAGCAAGCCGGCCTCGGGAGATACGCAGTATTTT
cdr3_aa: CASSKPASGDTQYF

j_call: TRBJ2-3
d_call: -
clone_size: -
v_call: TRBV6-1
cdr3_nt: TGTGCCAGCAGTGAATCGGGCAACACAGATACGCAGTATTTT
cdr3_aa: CASSESGNTDTQYF

j_call: TRBJ2-3
d_call: -
clone_size: few
v_call: TRBV6-5
cdr3_nt: TGTGCCAGCAGTTATCGGGGGCCCACAGATACGCAGTATTTT
cdr3_aa: CASSYRGPTDTQYF

j_call: TRBJ2-1
d_call: TRBD2
clone_size: -
v_call: TRBV27
cdr3_nt: TGTGCCAGCAACCCAGCGGGAGCCTACAATGAGCAGTTCTTC
cdr3_aa: CASNPAGAYNEQFF

j_call: TRBJ2-3
d_call: -
clone_size: -
v_call: TRBV12-3/TRBV12-4
cdr3_nt: TGTGCCAGCAGTTTAGGACAAGTACTAGCAGATACGCAGTATTTT
cdr3_aa: CASSLGQVLADTQYF

j_call: TRBJ2-3
d_call: -
clone_size: -
v_call: TRBV11-2
cdr3_nt: TGTGCCAGCAGCTTAGTGGGCGGAATGACGCAGTATTTT
cdr3_aa: CASSLVGGMTQYF

j_call: TRBJ2-3
d_call: -
clone_size: -
v_call: TRBV18
cdr3_nt: TGTGCCAGCTCACCACTAGCGGCTGGGGATACGCAGTATTTT
cdr3_aa: CASSPLAAGDTQYF

j_call: TRBJ1-3
d_call: -
clone_size: -
v_call: TRBV27
cdr3_nt: TGTGCCAGCAGTTCAAGGGGATCTGGAAACACCATATATTTT
cdr3_aa: CASSSRGSGNTIYF

j_call: TRBJ1-1
d_call: -
clone_size: once
v_call: TRBV20-1
cdr3_nt: TGCAGTGCTAGAGTGACGTTGAACACTGAAGCTTTCTTT
cdr3_aa: CSARVTLNTEAFF

j_call: TRBJ1-1
d_call: -
clone_size: -
v_call: TRBV19
cdr3_nt: TGTGCCAGTAATCCCCAGGGGTTGTTGAACACTGAAGCTTTCTTT
cdr3_aa: CASNPQGLLNTEAFF

j_call: TRBJ2-5
d_call: -
clone_size: many
v_call: TRBV29-1
cdr3_nt: TGCAGCGTAACGGACGGCAGCCAAGAGACCCAGTACTTC
cdr3_aa: CSVTDGSQETQYF

j_call: TRBJ2-1
d_call: TRBD2
clone_size: -
v_call: TRBV9
cdr3_nt: TGTGCCAGCAGCGTAACTAGCGGGAGGACGGTTGAGCAGTTCTTC
cdr3_aa: CASSVTSGRTVEQFF

j_call: TRBJ1-6
d_call: -
clone_size: few
v_call: TRBV7-2
cdr3_nt: TGTGCCAGCAGCTTATCTGGGGCCAGCCGCCCCCTCCACTTT
cdr3_aa: CASSLSGASRPLHF

j_call: TRBJ2-1
d_call: -
clone_size: -
v_call: TRBV12-3/TRBV12-4
cdr3_nt: TGTGCCAGCAGTCGAGGTCCCGGGTACAATGAGCAGTTCTTC
cdr3_aa: CASSRGPGYNEQFF

j_call: TRBJ2-1
d_call: TRBD2
clone_size: -
v_call: TRBV7-8
cdr3_nt: TGTGCCAGCACCATCCTAGCGGGGGCGTACAATGAGCAGTTCTTC
cdr3_aa: CASTILAGAYNEQFF